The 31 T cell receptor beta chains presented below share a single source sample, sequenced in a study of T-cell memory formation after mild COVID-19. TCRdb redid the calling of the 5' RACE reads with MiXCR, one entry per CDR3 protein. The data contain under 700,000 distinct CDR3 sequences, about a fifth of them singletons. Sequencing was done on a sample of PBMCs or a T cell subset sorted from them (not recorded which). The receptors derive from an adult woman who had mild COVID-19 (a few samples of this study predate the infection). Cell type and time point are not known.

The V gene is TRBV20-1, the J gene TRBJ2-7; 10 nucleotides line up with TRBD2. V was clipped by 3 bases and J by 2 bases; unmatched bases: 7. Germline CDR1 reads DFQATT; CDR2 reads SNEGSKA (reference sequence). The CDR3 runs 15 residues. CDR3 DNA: TGCAGTGCTAGTAGAATAGCGGGAGGCACCTACGAGCAGTACTTC. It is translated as CSASRIAGGTYEQYF.

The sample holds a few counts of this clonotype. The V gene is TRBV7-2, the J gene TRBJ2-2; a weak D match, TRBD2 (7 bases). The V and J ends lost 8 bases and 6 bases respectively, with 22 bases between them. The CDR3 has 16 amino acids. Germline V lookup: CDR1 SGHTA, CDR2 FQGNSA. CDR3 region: CASRPTGGGRAGELFF. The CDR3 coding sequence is TGTGCCAGCCGACCAACCGGCGGGGGCAGGGCCGGGGAGCTGTTTTTT.

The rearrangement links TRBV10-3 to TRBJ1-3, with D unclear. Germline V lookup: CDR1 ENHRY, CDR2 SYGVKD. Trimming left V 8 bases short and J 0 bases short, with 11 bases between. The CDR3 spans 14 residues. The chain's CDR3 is CAIAQVVSGNTIYF. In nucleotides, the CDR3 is TGTGCCATCGCGCAGGTCGTCTCTGGAAACACCATATATTTT.

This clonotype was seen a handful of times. Here the CDR3 DNA reads TGCGCCAGCAGCTCCGGACTAGCGGGGAATAGCGGAGAGACCCAGTACTTC. Its protein product is CASSSGLAGNSGETQYF. The chain has TRBV5-1 and TRBJ2-5; 12 bases line up with TRBD2. The CDR3 length is 17 residues. Germline CDR1 SGHRS, CDR2 YFSETQ. The V and J ends lost 3 bases and 4 bases, in that order; junction bases with no gene match: 10.

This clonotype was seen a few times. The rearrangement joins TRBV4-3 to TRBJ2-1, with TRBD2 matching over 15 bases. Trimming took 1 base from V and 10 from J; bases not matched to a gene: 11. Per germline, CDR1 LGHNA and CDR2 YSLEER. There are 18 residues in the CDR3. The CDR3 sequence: CASSQATTGLAGGGEQFF. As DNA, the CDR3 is TGCGCCAGCAGCCAAGCAACTACAGGACTAGCGGGAGGGGGCGAGCAGTTCTTC.

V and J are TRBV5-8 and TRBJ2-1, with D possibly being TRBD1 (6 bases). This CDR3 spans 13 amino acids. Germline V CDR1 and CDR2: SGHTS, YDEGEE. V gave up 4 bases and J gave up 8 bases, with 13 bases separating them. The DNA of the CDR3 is TGTGCCAGCAGCGATATGGGGGCTTATGAGCAGTTCTTC. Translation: CASSDMGAYEQFF.

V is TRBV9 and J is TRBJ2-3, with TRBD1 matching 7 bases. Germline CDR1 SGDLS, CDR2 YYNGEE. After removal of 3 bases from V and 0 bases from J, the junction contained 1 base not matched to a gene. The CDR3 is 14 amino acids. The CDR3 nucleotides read TGTGCCAGCAGCGAGGGGGCTAGCACAGATACGCAGTATTTT. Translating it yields CASSEGASTDTQYF.

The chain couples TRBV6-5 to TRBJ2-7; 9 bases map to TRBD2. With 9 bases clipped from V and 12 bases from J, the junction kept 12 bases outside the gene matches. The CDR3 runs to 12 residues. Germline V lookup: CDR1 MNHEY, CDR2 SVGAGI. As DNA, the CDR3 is TGTGCCAGTAGCGGGAGTACCCGTAGCCGGTACTTC. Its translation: CASSGSTRSRYF.

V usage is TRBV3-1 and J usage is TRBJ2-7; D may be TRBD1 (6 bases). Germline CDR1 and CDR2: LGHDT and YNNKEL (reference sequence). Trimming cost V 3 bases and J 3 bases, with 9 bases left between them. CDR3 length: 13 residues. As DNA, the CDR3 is TGTGCCAGCAGCCACATACAGGGCTACGAGCAGTACTTC. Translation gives CASSHIQGYEQYF.

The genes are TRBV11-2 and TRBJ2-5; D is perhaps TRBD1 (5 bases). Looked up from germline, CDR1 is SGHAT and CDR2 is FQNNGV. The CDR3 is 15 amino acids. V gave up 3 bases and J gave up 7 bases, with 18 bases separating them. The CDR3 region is CASSLSPQGFGTQYF. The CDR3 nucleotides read TGTGCCAGCAGCTTGTCTCCCCAGGGTTTCGGGACCCAGTACTTC.

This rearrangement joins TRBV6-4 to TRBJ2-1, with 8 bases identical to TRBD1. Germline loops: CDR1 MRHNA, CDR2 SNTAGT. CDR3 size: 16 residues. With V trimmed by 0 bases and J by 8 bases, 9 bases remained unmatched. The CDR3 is CASSDSIRGRRDEQFF. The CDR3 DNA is TGTGCCAGCAGTGACTCGATCAGGGGGCGCAGGGATGAGCAGTTCTTC.

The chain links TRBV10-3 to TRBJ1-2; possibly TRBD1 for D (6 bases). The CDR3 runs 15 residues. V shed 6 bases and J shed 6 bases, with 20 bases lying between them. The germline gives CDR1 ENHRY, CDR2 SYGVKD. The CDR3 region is CAIREPQGSTNGYTF. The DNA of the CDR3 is TGTGCCATCAGGGAGCCTCAGGGGTCAACGAATGGCTACACCTTC.

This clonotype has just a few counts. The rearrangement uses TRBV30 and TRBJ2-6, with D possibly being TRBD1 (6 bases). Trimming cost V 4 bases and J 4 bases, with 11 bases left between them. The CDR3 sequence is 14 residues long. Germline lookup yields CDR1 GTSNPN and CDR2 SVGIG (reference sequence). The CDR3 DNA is TGTGCCTGGACCCAGGGGATCGGGGCCAACGTCCTGACTTTC. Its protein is CAWTQGIGANVLTF.

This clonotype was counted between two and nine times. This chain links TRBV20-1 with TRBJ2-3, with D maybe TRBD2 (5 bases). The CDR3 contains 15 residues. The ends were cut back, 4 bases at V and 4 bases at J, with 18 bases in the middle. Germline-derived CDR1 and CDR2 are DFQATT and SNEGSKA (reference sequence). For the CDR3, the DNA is TGCAGTGCTATCAAGGTATCAGAGGGCCCAGATACGCAGTATTTT. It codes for CSAIKVSEGPDTQYF.

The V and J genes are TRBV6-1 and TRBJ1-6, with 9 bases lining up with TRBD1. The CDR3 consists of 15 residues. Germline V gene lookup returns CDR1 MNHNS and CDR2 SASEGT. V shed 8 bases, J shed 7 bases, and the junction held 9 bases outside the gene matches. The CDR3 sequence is CASGVDRGNNSPLHF. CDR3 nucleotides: TGTGCCAGCGGCGTGGACAGGGGTAACAATTCACCCCTCCACTTT.

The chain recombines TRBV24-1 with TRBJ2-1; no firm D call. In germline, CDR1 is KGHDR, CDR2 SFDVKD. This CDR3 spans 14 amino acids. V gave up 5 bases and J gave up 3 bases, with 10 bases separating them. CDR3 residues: CATSVSGLYNEQFF. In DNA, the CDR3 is TGTGCCACCAGTGTATCGGGTCTCTACAATGAGCAGTTCTTC.

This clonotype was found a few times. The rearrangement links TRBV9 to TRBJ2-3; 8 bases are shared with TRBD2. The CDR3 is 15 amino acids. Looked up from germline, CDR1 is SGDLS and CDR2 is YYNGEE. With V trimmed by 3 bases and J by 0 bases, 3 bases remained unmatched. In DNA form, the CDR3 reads TGTGCCAGCAGCGAGGGCGGGAGGAGCACAGATACGCAGTATTTT. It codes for CASSEGGRSTDTQYF.

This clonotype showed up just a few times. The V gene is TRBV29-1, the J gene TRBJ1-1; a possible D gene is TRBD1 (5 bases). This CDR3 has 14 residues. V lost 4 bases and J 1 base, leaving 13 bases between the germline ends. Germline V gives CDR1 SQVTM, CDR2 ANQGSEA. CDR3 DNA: TGCAGCGTTGTAACCCAGGGAACGAACACTGAAGCTTTCTTT. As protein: CSVVTQGTNTEAFF. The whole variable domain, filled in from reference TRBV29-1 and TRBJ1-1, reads SAVISQKPSRDICQRGTSLTIQCQVDSQVTMMFWYRQQPGQSLTLIATANQGSEATYESGFVIDKFPISRPNLTFSTLTVSNMSPEDSSIYLCSVVTQGTNTEAFFGQGTRLTVV.

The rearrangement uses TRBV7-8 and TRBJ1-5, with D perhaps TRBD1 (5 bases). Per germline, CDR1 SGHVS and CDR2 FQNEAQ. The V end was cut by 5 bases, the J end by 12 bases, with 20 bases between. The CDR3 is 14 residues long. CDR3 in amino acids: CASSIGVIQTDQHF. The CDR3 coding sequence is TGTGCCAGCAGCATTGGGGTAATCCAGACAGACCAGCATTTT.

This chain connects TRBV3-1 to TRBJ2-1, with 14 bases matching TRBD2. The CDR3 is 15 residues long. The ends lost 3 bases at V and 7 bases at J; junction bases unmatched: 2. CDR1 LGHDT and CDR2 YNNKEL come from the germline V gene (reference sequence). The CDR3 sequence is CASSHGTSGSNEQFF. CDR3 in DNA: TGTGCCAGCAGCCACGGGACTAGCGGGAGTAATGAGCAGTTCTTC.

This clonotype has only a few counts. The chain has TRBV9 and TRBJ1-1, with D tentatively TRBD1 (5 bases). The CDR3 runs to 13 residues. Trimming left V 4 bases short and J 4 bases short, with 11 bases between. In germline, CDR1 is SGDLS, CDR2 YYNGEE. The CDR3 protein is CASSSGQGTEAFF. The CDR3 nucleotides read TGTGCCAGCAGCTCCGGGCAGGGCACTGAAGCTTTCTTT.

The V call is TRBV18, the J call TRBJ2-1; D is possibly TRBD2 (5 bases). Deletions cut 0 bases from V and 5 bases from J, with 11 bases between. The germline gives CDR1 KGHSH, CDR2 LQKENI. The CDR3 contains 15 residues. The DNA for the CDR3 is TGTGCCAGCTCACCACCCCCTACGGGGAACAATGAGCAGTTCTTC. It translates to CASSPPPTGNNEQFF.

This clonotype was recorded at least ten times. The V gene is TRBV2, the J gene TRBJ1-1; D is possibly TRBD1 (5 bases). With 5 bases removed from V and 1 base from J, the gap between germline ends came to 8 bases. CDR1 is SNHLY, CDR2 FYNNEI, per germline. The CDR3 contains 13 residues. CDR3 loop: CASSTGGNTEAFF. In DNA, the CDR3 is TGTGCCAGCAGTACAGGTGGGAACACTGAAGCTTTCTTT.

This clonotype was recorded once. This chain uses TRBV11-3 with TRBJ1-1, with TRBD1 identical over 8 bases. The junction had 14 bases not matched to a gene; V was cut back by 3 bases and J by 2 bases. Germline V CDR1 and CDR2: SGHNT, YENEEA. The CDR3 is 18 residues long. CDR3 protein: CASSFYPQTGVNNTEAFF. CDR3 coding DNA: TGTGCCAGCAGCTTTTACCCCCAGACAGGGGTCAATAACACTGAAGCTTTCTTT.

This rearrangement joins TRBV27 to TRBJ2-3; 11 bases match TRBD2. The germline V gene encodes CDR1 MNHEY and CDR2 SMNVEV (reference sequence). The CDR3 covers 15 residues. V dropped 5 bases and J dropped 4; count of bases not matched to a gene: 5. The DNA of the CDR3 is TGTGCCAGCAGTATAGCGGGGGGGCAGGCAGATACGCAGTATTTT. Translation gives CASSIAGGQADTQYF.

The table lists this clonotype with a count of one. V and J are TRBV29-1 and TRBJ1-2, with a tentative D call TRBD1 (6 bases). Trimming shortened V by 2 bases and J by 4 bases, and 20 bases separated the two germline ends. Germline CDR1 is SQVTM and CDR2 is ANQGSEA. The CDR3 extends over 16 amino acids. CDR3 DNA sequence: TGCAGCGTTGAAACCCGCGGTGAACAGGGTGGCTATGGCTACACCTTC. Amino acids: CSVETRGEQGGYGYTF.

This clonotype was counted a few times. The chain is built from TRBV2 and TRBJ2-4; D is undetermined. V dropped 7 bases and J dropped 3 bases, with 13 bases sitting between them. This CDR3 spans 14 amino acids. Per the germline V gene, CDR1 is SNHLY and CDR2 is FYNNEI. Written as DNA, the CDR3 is TGTGCCAGCAAATCCCAGGCAGTCAAAAACATTCAGTACTTC. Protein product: CASKSQAVKNIQYF.

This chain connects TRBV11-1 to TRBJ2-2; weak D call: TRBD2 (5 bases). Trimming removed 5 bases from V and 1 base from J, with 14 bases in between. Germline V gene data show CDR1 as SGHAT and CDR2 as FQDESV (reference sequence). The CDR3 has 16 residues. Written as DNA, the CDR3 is TGTGCCAGCAGCGCGGAACCCCGGGGGAACACCGGGGAGCTGTTTTTT. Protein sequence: CASSAEPRGNTGELFF. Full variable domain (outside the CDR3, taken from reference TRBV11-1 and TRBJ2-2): EAEVAQSPRYKITEKSQAVAFWCDPISGHATLYWYRQILGQGPELLVQFQDESVVDDSQLPKDRFSAERLKGVDSTLKIQPAELGDSAMYLCASSAEPRGNTGELFFGEGSRLTVL.

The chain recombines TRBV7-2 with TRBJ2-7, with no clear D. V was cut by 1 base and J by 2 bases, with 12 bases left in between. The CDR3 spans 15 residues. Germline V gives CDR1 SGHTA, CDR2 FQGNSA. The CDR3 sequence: CASSLGPGATYEQYF. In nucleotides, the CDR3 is TGTGCCAGCAGCTTAGGTCCGGGTGCCACCTACGAGCAGTACTTC.

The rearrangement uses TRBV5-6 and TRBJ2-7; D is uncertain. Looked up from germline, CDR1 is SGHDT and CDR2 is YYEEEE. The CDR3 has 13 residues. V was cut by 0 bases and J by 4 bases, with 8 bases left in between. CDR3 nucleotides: TGTGCCAGCAGCTTGGGGTGGTGGTACGAGCAGTACTTC. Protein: CASSLGWWYEQYF.

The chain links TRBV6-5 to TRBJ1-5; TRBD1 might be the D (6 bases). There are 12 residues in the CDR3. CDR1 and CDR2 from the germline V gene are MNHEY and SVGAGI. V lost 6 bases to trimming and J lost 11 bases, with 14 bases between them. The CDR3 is CASRSGDKAQHF. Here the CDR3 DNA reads TGTGCCAGCAGAAGTGGGGACAAGGCCCAGCATTTT.